Sequencing of this T cell receptor (beta chain) was carried out in a study of blood T cell repertoires in COVID-19. Study-wide background: T cells, B-cell-depleted T cells, or PBMCs provided the cDNA or gDNA that served as material.

Assay: immunoSEQ multiplex PCR; the TCRdb copy retains only in-frame clones and omits some. The sample holds some 170,000 clones, roughly 80% seen once. Germline lookup yields CDR1 LGHNA and CDR2 YSLEER. The V gene end was trimmed by 0 bases and the J gene end by 0 bases; junction bases not matched to a gene: 7. The CDR3 length is 17 residues. Sequencing was carried out using peripheral blood. The sequence was obtained from a woman in her seventies with acute or convalescent COVID-19. This chain joins TRBV4-3 and TRBJ2-7, with 8 bases that match TRBD2. The CDR3 loop is CASSQDSQRGSSYEQYF. The CDR3 DNA follows: TGCGCCAGCAGCCAAGATTCCCAGCGGGGGAGCTCCTACGAGCAGTACTTC.